This record concerns one TCR beta chain sequence. Its antigen remains undetermined. Base qualities are not at hand, and no much larger clone is one base apart. Libraries were made using the immunoSEQ multiplex PCR assay. For the multiplex PCR, a mixture combining 60 forward primers for TCR Vbeta segments and 13 reverse primers for TCR Jbeta segments was used. The CDR3 region of rearranged TCR beta genes was amplified from genomic DNA by a multiplex PCR assay. Amplified TCR beta libraries were sequenced as 87-base-pair reads on the Illumina HiSeq System. For the original study's pipeline: In a later analysis, some 80 million unique TCR beta chains were counted across the approximately 640 repertoires, and around 10 million of these chains were shared by at least two donors. A nearest-neighbor algorithm error-corrected the raw reads and collapsed the reads into unique sequences, merging closely related sequences to remove PCR and sequencing errors. V, D and J gene segments were assigned by aligning CDR3 sequences to IMGT reference sequences. For a sequence to be retained, a match of at least six nucleotides was required to both a V gene segment and a J gene segment. Rearrangements were classified as productive when the CDR3 lacked stop codons and remained in frame with V and J, and all other rearrangements were classified as non-productive. CDR3 was defined according to IMGT convention as the region running from the second conserved V-encoded cysteine to the conserved J-encoded phenylalanine. Sequences without an unambiguous match to a single V gene segment were excluded from the earlier analysis of approximately 560 of the donors. In an earlier analysis of 587 of the donors, a V segment was called functional when productive rearrangements were above 56.7%, and segregating when the standard deviation between donors exceeded 5%. To diagnose cytomegalovirus status from the catalog of TCR beta chain sequences, a statistical classification framework was built. A later analysis assigned V and J genes by comparing TCR nucleotide sequences with IMGT/GENE-DB human TR gene sequences. Using the TCRdist pipeline, a later analysis assigned CDR3 sequences along with most-parsimonious VDJ recombination scenarios. In a later analysis, each TCR beta chain was defined by its CDR3 amino acid sequence together with its V-gene family, and reads without a unique V-gene family were excluded. To address suspected cross-contamination and a sequencing artifact, a later analysis removed around 600 highly shared, low-generation-probability nucleotide sequences. For each public chain, a later analysis derived a clonal expansion index from normalized ranks of inferred template counts within each repertoire. In a later analysis, generation probabilities were computed using a VDJ recombination model fitted to out-of-frame rearrangements, and the results were checked against IGoR. In a later analysis, TCR-TCR, TCR-HLA and TCR-CMV co-occurrence was scored with hypergeometric tests, and a repertoire-size bias correction was applied to TCR pairs. False discovery rates were estimated in a later analysis by permuting HLA or CMV assignments 20 times. In a later analysis, co-occurring TCRs were grouped with DBSCAN, and TCRdist sequence similarity was added when clustering was performed within HLA-allele-positive subsets. Repertoires with fewer than 30,000 or more than 120,000 public chains were left out of co-occurrence clustering, as were five repertoires with anomalous nucleotide sharing. In its TCRdb copy, this immuneACCESS table keeps in-frame sequences only and misses some clones. Where compared with another copy, unresolved V genes explain less than half of these, and the others have no known cause. That table gives V, J and clone size, and the DNA gave D and trimming. The sample table contains some 150,000 clones; only one count was recorded for about 79% of them. The ten largest clones represent 4.1% of the sample.

This specimen comes from a study of cytomegalovirus exposure and HLA in healthy donors (dated by TCRdb to 2015 to 2018). For context, the study as a whole: An earlier analysis of approximately 640 of the donors reported 276 Gb of sequence data and 120 million or so unique TCR beta sequences from 150 million to 200 million T cells. Among 300 to 450 genotyped donors of the cohort, an average of roughly 240,000 unique TCR beta nucleotide sequences were sequenced per donor, 15% to 20% of them non-productive. In a later analysis, previously published TCR beta repertoires from 666 donors were re-analyzed and high-resolution HLA genotyping was added so that TCR occurrence patterns could be studied. The study was designed to test whether signatures of past pathogen exposure could be identified by cataloging public T cell receptors. The number of donors typed differed by locus, with about 629-630 for A, B, C, DRB1 and DQB1, 522 for DQA1, 606 for DPA1, and about 450 for DPB1. An earlier analysis of fewer than 700 of the donors applied high-throughput TCR beta sequencing to assess whether each TCR beta V gene segment acted as functional or pseudogenic. Every repertoire in the discovery cohort had been generated on one and the same sequencing platform. To predict cytomegalovirus infection status, the study combined high-throughput TCR immunosequencing, statistical association of individual TCRs with disease status, and machine learning. Both class I and class II loci were covered by HLA typing, at four-digit resolution. Genome-wide SNP genotypes for about 60% of the roughly 670 donors were used in a later genetic analysis, which treated that subset as a discovery cohort. An early release that covered several hundred HLA-typed donors contained approximately 300 gigabases of sequencing data and around 85 million unique TCR sequences. The later analysis used no new phenotypic data to find candidate immune exposures, relying instead on TCR beta sequences and their occurrence across donors. About five DR-DQ haplotypes were treated as single units for association and clustering because of strong linkage in the cohort. In addition to the first cohort of around 670 subjects, a separate validation cohort of about 120 different subjects was used. Using immunosequencing, the study profiled T cell repertoires from roughly 650 subjects and related those repertoires to cytomegalovirus serostatus. The genetic ancestry cluster associated with self-reported Caucasian donors included 70% to 85% of the roughly 410 genotyped donors. Donor age, sex, ethnicity and CMV serostatus were compiled alongside the repertoire data. What the work shows at the level of the full study, not this receptor alone: An earlier analysis of approximately 500 of the donors showed that most TCR beta V segments appeared in productive rearrangements either about 90% or about 30% of the time, which broadly matched IMGT annotations. Sequencing depth was assumed to be roughly uniform across donors in the presence/absence analyses, though that assumption may not hold. In a later analysis, the rate of TCR association differed among HLA loci, with DRB1 alleles having the most associated TCRs and HLA-C alleles having the fewest. Most CMV-associated TCR beta chains appeared to be HLA-restricted in a later analysis, and the HLA associations seemed to be driven largely by CMV exposure. The 87-base-pair reads could not distinguish some IMGT-functional V segments, including TRBV6-2 and TRBV6-3, so those segments were excluded. The authors suggested that the approach could potentially be extended to other disease states and immunological phenotypes. A later analysis found that HLA-associated TCR beta chains were more clonally expanded and had lower generation probabilities than equally common non-associated chains. Because some donors lacked HLA typing at each locus, the association tests relied only on the typed subset. A further reported finding was that TCR beta sequences accurately predicted the HLA-A and HLA-B alleles for most subjects in the first cohort. When HLA alleles, especially DR and DQ, strongly co-occurred, attributing TCR associations to individual alleles was difficult. In this cohort, only TCR beta chains were sequenced, and detectable features were limited by the absence of alpha or paired-chain data. In the study, approximately 160 TCR beta chains were listed as associated with cytomegalovirus. Compared with the approximately 600-donor mean, donors in an Asian-associated ancestry cluster had fewer N-insertions in productive TCRs, according to a later genetic analysis. While some public TCRs were present in many individuals, most TCR sequences turned up only very rarely across donors. At a false discovery rate of 0.05, a later analysis linked 15,000 to 20,000 TCR beta sequences to specific HLA alleles. In vitro tests confirmed that a few of the cytomegalovirus-associated TCR beta chains recognize cytomegalovirus antigens. Because counts were too low, 15 to 20 rarely observed V segments, including chromosome 9 orphons, were excluded from the earlier analysis of 587 of the donors. Several of the top co-occurrence clusters appeared to be linked to parvovirus B19, influenza, CMV and Epstein-Barr virus, according to a later analysis. The classifier was reported to diagnose cytomegalovirus status with high specificity and sensitivity in both the original cohort and the validation cohort. Linkage disequilibrium might explain the correlated functional status among segregating V segments, but an unknown experimental factor could not be excluded. V-gene and J-gene trimming of TCR beta chains was associated with a missense DCLRE1C variant in a later genetic analysis, and the association was replicated in an independent cohort. CMV serostatus was the only immune exposure information available for the cohort. The sequencing pipeline was judged likely to have produced a cluster of highly shared sequence variants as a technical artifact.

The cohort was made up of 666 healthy bone marrow donors. At the time of sampling, all cohort members were nominally healthy, though unrecorded immune exposures were likely present. The donor tested CMV seropositive and was one of the 289 seropositive cohort members. A peripheral blood sample was provided by each donor, and peripheral blood mononuclear cells were used for TCR beta sequencing. Genomic DNA extraction from the blood cell samples was performed with the Qiagen DNeasy Blood Extraction Kit. The germline V gene encodes CDR1 SQVTM and CDR2 ANQGSEA. The CDR3 holds 10 amino acids from the cysteine to the phenylalanine. Solely the CDR3 DNA is kept, with 30 bases framed from the first base. The junction carries 7 bases between V and J, which are trimmed by 5 bases and 6 bases respectively.

The chain was built from TRBV29-1 and TRBJ1-2; no D gene call is confident. This TCR came from a man aged 35 to 55 in good health and CMV-seropositive. The sample taken for sequencing was PBMCs. The DNA sequence is as follows: TGCAGCGTTAGCCAACATGGCTACACCTTC. Translated, it reads CSVSQHGYTF.